The rows below give T cell receptor beta chains drawn from one sample of a study of CD8+ T cells in alopecia areata. Sequencing used immunoSEQ multiplex PCR; TCRdb keeps in-frame clones, though not all of them. The sample has 60,000 to 85,000 clones; around 30% are singletons. The sequencing used CD8+ T cells sorted from blood, collected at week 4, from a patient treated with tofacitinib. All receptors derive from a human donor with alopecia areata. Each CDR3 is given with its conserved first and last residue. D genes are given only for firm matches. Not every row has a clone size; where given, it reads once, few, many or a size class.

TRBD2	few	TRBV7-2	TRBJ2-5	CASSFGLAGETQYF	TGTGCCAGCAGCTTCGGACTAGCGGGTGAGACCCAGTACTTC
-	few	TRBV4-1	TRBJ2-7	CASSQDSSARHF	TGCGCCAGCAGCCAAGACTCTTCGGCTCGGCACTTC
-	-	TRBV2	TRBJ2-7	CASRDRRYEQYF	TGTGCCAGCAGAGACCGTCGGTACGAGCAGTACTTC
-	-	TRBV23-1	TRBJ1-5	CASSQFVPRRTGDSNQPQHF	TGCGCCAGCAGTCAGTTCGTCCCTCGCAGGACCGGCGATAGCAATCAGCCCCAGCATTTT
-	-	TRBV5-6	TRBJ1-5	CASSLGAGDQPQHF	TGTGCCAGCAGCTTGGGCGCGGGCGATCAGCCCCAGCATTTT
TRBD2	-	TRBV9	TRBJ2-3	CASSPWTSKADTQYF	TGTGCCAGCAGCCCTTGGACTAGCAAGGCAGATACGCAGTATTTT
-	few	TRBV2	TRBJ2-7	CASSEALVGGRSYEQYF	TGTGCCAGCAGTGAAGCGCTTGTCGGGGGCAGGTCCTACGAGCAGTACTTC
TRBD2	-	TRBV7-9	TRBJ2-1	CASSLLPSLAGRGEQFF	TGTGCCAGCAGCTTACTCCCCTCCCTAGCGGGGCGTGGAGAGCAGTTCTTC
-	-	TRBV9	TRBJ2-7	CASSVRDGSSYEQYF	TGTGCCAGCAGCGTCCGGGACGGGAGCTCCTACGAGCAGTACTTC
TRBD1	-	TRBV25-1	TRBJ2-7	CASSGTGINEQYF	TGTGCCAGCAGTGGGACAGGGATCAACGAGCAGTACTTC
-	-	TRBV9	TRBJ2-1	CASGGSYNEQFF	TGTGCCAGCGGGGGCTCCTACAATGAGCAGTTCTTC
TRBD2	-	TRBV13	TRBJ2-7	CASSGPSGVYEQYF	TGTGCCAGCAGCGGCCCTAGCGGAGTCTACGAGCAGTACTTC
-	-	TRBV9	TRBJ2-5	CASSGISGTQYF	TGTGCCAGCAGTGGGATCTCAGGGACCCAGTACTTC
-	few	TRBV15	TRBJ2-7	CATSRGRESHEQYF	TGTGCCACCAGCAGAGGCCGGGAGTCCCACGAGCAGTACTTC
-	few	TRBV29-1	TRBJ2-7	CSVEGLDSRDEQYF	TGCAGCGTTGAAGGACTTGACTCTAGGGACGAGCAGTACTTC
-	-	TRBV4-2	TRBJ1-5	CASSQESRAGQPQHF	TGTGCCAGCAGCCAAGAGAGCAGGGCGGGTCAGCCCCAGCATTTT
-	-	TRBV29-1	TRBJ2-6	CSVRDGANVLTF	TGCAGCGTGAGGGATGGGGCCAACGTCCTGACTTTC
-	many	TRBV2	TRBJ2-7	CASSGGTSYEQYF	TGTGCCAGCAGTGGCGGCACCTCCTACGAGCAGTACTTC
-	few	TRBV13	TRBJ1-1	CASSLSVNTEAFF	TGTGCCAGCAGCTTATCCGTGAACACTGAAGCTTTCTTT
-	few	TRBV7-2	TRBJ1-2	CASSVNTRVGYGYTF	TGTGCCAGCAGCGTAAACACCAGGGTCGGCTATGGCTACACCTTC
-	-	TRBV29-1	TRBJ2-2	CSVVSGELFF	TGCAGCGTTGTTTCCGGGGAGCTGTTTTTT